Sequencing of this T cell receptor (beta chain) was carried out in a study of blood T cell repertoires in COVID-19. Whole-study context: COVID-19 samples collected from the United States, Italy and Spain covered acute and convalescent phases. The cDNA or gDNA used as material had been derived from T cells, B-cell-depleted T cells, or PBMCs.

In the study's own analysis: Using reference gene primer amplification, nucleated cell counts were estimated. The assay was immunoSEQ multiplex PCR, and TCRdb's table has in-frame clones only and misses some. The V and J calls and the clone size are those of that table, but D and trimming were determined from the DNA. Among around 290,000 clones listed, roughly 90% were seen once. Trimming pared 3 bases from V and 10 bases from J, leaving 15 bases between. Per germline, CDR1 SGHTS and CDR2 YDEGEE. The CDR3 totals 13 residues. One Seattle source followed patients from active infection through their disease course.

The chain links TRBV5-8 to TRBJ2-3, with D tentatively TRBD2 (6 bases). The TCR sequence derives from a woman aged 70-85 years with COVID-19, enrolled during active disease. Sequences were obtained from peripheral blood. The CDR3 protein is CASSWRVGVSQYF. The CDR3, as DNA: TGTGCCAGCAGCTGGAGGGTAGGGGTATCGCAGTATTTT.